This TCR beta chain was observed in a study of T cells in localized non-small cell lung cancer. Data came from immunoSEQ multiplex PCR; TCRdb stores just in-frame clones and leaves some out. Counted here are under 70,000 clones, 80% to 90% occurring once; the ten biggest clones make up 5.2%. The J segment lost 2 bases and the V segment lost 3 bases, leaving 2 bases of the junction unmatched. From germline, CDR1 is LNHNV and CDR2 YYDKDF (reference sequence). The CDR3 length is 14 residues. Points from the study as a whole: The study linked higher blood T cell density to longer overall survival. Adjacent uninvolved lung tissue had the highest T cell clonality, exceeding tumor. Because sequencing included only one region (of the tumor), heterogeneity remains possible. Among the top 100 tumor clones, a median about 52 appeared in adjacent lung.

About this clone itself: The antigen is not known.

The starting material was peripheral blood, obtained before any cancer treatment. This receptor was taken from a woman aged 40-69 years with stage I lung adenocarcinoma. V gene TRBV15 combines with J gene TRBJ2-7; 9 bases fit TRBD1. The CDR3 protein is CATSRRTGAYEQYF. In DNA form, the CDR3 reads TGTGCCACCAGCAGGAGGACAGGGGCCTACGAGCAGTACTTC.